One and the same sample provided the 27 T cell receptor beta chains below, sequenced in a study of cytomegalovirus exposure and HLA in healthy donors (dated by TCRdb to 2016 to 2017). Receptors were amplified or captured by the immunoSEQ multiplex PCR assay. For the multiplex PCR, a mixture combining 60 forward primers for TCR Vbeta segments and 13 reverse primers for TCR Jbeta segments was used. Entries here come from immuneACCESS through TCRdb and include only in-frame sequences with V and J called. Some clones fail to appear in such tables; in the studies checked, an unresolved V gene covers under half of the shortfall, and the cause of the remainder is unknown. In this sample the table shows approximately 130,000 clones, about 83% of which occur a single time. Clones ranked in the top ten supply 5.2% of the sample. Sequenced sample: PBMCs. These receptor sequences come from a woman in her 30s in good health and CMV-seronegative.

For the CDR3, the DNA is TGTGCCAGTAGTAGGGAGCTAGCCAAAAACATTCAGTACTTC. Translation: CASSRELAKNIQYF. The chain has TRBV19 and TRBJ2-4, with D perhaps TRBD2 (5 bases). This CDR3 comprises 14 residues. V gave up 4 bases and J gave up 0 bases, with 7 bases separating them. Germline V gene lookup returns CDR1 LNHDA and CDR2 SQIVND (reference sequence). The entire variable domain, with the rest obtained from reference TRBV19 and TRBJ2-4, is as follows: DGGITQSPKYLFRKEGQNVTLSCEQNLNHDAMYWYRQDPGQGLRLIYYSQIVNDFQKGDIAEGYSVSREKKESFPLTVTSAQKNPTAFYLCASSRELAKNIQYFGAGTRLSVL.

The rearrangement joins TRBV5-4 to TRBJ1-6; D uncertain. Germline V CDR1 and CDR2: SGHNT, YYREEE (reference sequence). V lost 1 base to trimming and J lost 8 bases, with 7 bases between them. This CDR3 is 13 amino acids long. This chain's CDR3 is CASSLSVDSPLHF. DNA of the CDR3: TGTGCCAGCAGCTTGTCGGTGGATTCACCCCTCCACTTT. Variable domain in full (rest from reference TRBV5-4 and TRBJ1-6): ETGVTQSPTHLIKTRGQQVTLRCSSQSGHNTVSWYQQALGQGPQFIFQYYREEENGRGNFPPRFSGLQFPNYSSELNVNALELDDSALYLCASSLSVDSPLHFGNGTRLTVT.

This clone was found once. The genes are TRBV20-1 and TRBJ1-2; no clear D. The CDR3 runs 10 residues. Per the germline V gene, CDR1 is DFQATT and CDR2 is SNEGSKA (reference sequence). V lost 5 bases and J lost 4, with 5 bases in between. The CDR3 coding sequence is TGCAGTGCTCCATTCTATGGCTACACCTTC. This translates into CSAPFYGYTF.

The chain recombines TRBV28 with TRBJ1-5, with 7 bases matching TRBD1. Germline trimming cut 3 bases from V and 5 bases from J; bases unmatched to any gene: 7. CDR1 and CDR2 (germline): MDHEN, SYDVKM. This CDR3 has 15 residues. Here the CDR3 reads CASSFLNRGDQPQHF. The CDR3, as DNA: TGTGCCAGCAGTTTCCTGAACAGGGGCGATCAGCCCCAGCATTTT.

This chain connects TRBV29-1 to TRBJ2-7, with 8 bases aligning to TRBD1. The trim removed 0 bases at V and 2 bases at J, leaving 9 bases unmatched. Germline V gene lookup returns CDR1 SQVTM and CDR2 ANQGSEA. The CDR3 consists of 16 residues. CDR3 protein: CSVEDVQGASPYEQYF. The CDR3 nucleotides are TGCAGCGTTGAAGACGTTCAGGGGGCCTCACCCTACGAGCAGTACTTC.

The gene calls are TRBV19 and TRBJ1-5; 7 bases fit TRBD1. CDR3 length equals 16 residues. Germline V gene lookup returns CDR1 LNHDA and CDR2 SQIVND (reference sequence). The trim removed 5 bases at V and 7 bases at J, leaving 14 bases unmatched. The CDR3 protein is CASSPGFQGVRQPQHF. The CDR3 nucleotides read TGTGCCAGTAGTCCAGGTTTCCAGGGGGTGAGGCAGCCCCAGCATTTT.

CDR3: CASSRDRVDTDTQYF. In DNA form, the CDR3 reads TGTGCCAGCAGTCGGGACAGGGTAGACACAGATACGCAGTATTTT. The chain is built from TRBV27 and TRBJ2-3, with 9 bases lining up with TRBD1. V lost 5 bases and J lost 2; bases outside the gene matches: 5. The CDR3 length is 15 residues. The V gene's germline CDR1 is MNHEY and CDR2 SMNVEV (reference sequence).

The rearrangement joins TRBV7-9 to TRBJ2-4; TRBD2 is a possible D gene (6 bases). Trimming pared 2 bases from V and 1 base from J, leaving 21 bases between. Germline CDR1 and CDR2: SEHNR and FQNEAQ (reference sequence). This CDR3 has 19 residues. CDR3 in amino acids: CASSLLAVTASGAKNIQYF. The CDR3 nucleotides are TGTGCCAGCAGCTTATTAGCGGTCACTGCGAGCGGGGCCAAAAACATTCAGTACTTC.

This chain connects TRBV5-1 to TRBJ2-1; the D is unclear. From germline, CDR1 is SGHRS and CDR2 YFSETQ. The CDR3 has 15 residues. V dropped 3 bases and J dropped 0 bases, with 10 bases sitting between them. As DNA, the CDR3 is TGCGCCAGCAGCTCCCTGATAGACTCCTACAATGAGCAGTTCTTC. Protein product: CASSSLIDSYNEQFF.

The CDR3 spells CASSIGTLYEQYF. DNA of the CDR3: TGTGCCAGTAGTATAGGGACTCTCTACGAGCAGTACTTC. The V call is TRBV19, the J call TRBJ2-7; D may be TRBD2 (5 bases). V was pared by 1 base and J by 3 bases, with 7 bases between. CDR3 size: 13 residues. The germline V gene encodes CDR1 LNHDA and CDR2 SQIVND (reference sequence).

V is TRBV2 and J is TRBJ1-3; TRBD1 aligns across 10 bases. The CDR3 covers 17 residues. Trimming cost V 4 bases and J 1 base; bases outside gene matches: 7. In germline, CDR1 is SNHLY, CDR2 FYNNEI. For the CDR3, the DNA is TGTGCCAGCAGTGGACAGGGGGCCCGTAAGTCTGGAAACACCATATATTTT. This encodes CASSGQGARKSGNTIYF.

For this clone: Relative to the germline gene, one junction end is altered; a read error may explain this. The chain uses TRBV7-7 and TRBJ2-5; 9 nucleotides agree with TRBD1. The CDR3 runs to 14 residues. CDR1 and CDR2 from the germline V gene are SSHAT and FNYEAQ (reference sequence). DNA for the CDR3: TGTGCTAGCAGCTTACAGGGGGCGGTTGAGACCCAGTACTTC. Translated, it gives CASSLQGAVETQYF. Based on the CDR3 plus reference TRBV7-7 and TRBJ2-5, the full variable domain is GAGVSQSPRYKVTKRGQDVTLRCDPISSHATLYWYQQALGQGPEFLTYFNYEAQPDKSGLPSDRFSAERPEGSISTLTIQRTEQRDSAMYRCASSLQGAVETQYFGPGTRLLVL.

This chain links TRBV18 with TRBJ2-5, with D possibly TRBD1 on 7 matching bases. Looked up from germline, CDR1 is KGHSH and CDR2 is LQKENI. V gave up 5 bases and J gave up 4 bases, with 11 bases separating them. This CDR3 region has 13 residues. CDR3 coding DNA: TGTGCCAGCTCATACAGGGGAGGAGAGACCCAGTACTTC. It codes for CASSYRGGETQYF.

J is TRBJ2-1 and V is TRBV30; D uncertain. The CDR3 has 14 amino acids. V was shortened by 1 base and J by 6 bases, with 13 bases between the two germline ends. The germline V gene has CDR1 GTSNPN and CDR2 SVGIG (reference sequence). The CDR3 protein is CAWSEARLGNEQFF. CDR3 nucleotides: TGTGCCTGGAGTGAAGCTAGACTTGGCAATGAGCAGTTCTTC.

The J gene is TRBJ2-7, the V gene TRBV10-3; 12 bases agree with TRBD2. The germline gives CDR1 ENHRY, CDR2 SYGVKD. V shed 2 bases, J shed 3 bases, and the junction held 5 bases outside the gene matches. CDR3 size: 16 residues. The CDR3 region is CAISEGLAGGIYEQYF. Written as DNA, the CDR3 is TGTGCCATCAGTGAGGGGCTAGCGGGAGGGATCTACGAGCAGTACTTC.

The chain couples TRBV5-4 to TRBJ2-1; 7 bases agree with TRBD2. The CDR3 loop spans 14 amino acids. J gave up 7 bases and V 3 bases, and 7 bases lay outside the gene matches. In germline, CDR1 is SGHNT, CDR2 YYREEE (reference sequence). The DNA of the CDR3 is TGTGCCAGCAGCTCAGTGGCGGGGGTTAATGAGCAGTTCTTC. It encodes CASSSVAGVNEQFF.

The CDR3 DNA reads TGTGCCAGCAGCTTACACGGAGGTGGGCCAGGGGAAGGGACCCAGTACTTC. It yields the protein CASSLHGGGPGEGTQYF. V usage is TRBV7-8 and J usage is TRBJ2-5, with TRBD1 as a possible D gene (6 bases). Germline CDR1 is SGHVS and CDR2 is FQNEAQ. V was trimmed by 2 bases and J by 7 bases, leaving 23 bases between them. This CDR3 is built from 17 residues. Supplemented by reference TRBV7-8 and TRBJ2-5, the full variable domain reads GAGVSQSPRYKVAKRGQDVALRCDPISGHVSLFWYQQALGQGPEFLTYFQNEAQLDKSGLPSDRFFAERPEGSVSTLKIQRTQQEDSAVYLCASSLHGGGPGEGTQYFGPGTRLLVL.

This sequence joins TRBV19 and TRBJ2-5; possibly TRBD2 for D (5 bases). CDR1 and CDR2 (germline): LNHDA, SQIVND (reference sequence). This CDR3 has 13 residues. Trimming took 5 bases from V and 5 from J, leaving 12 bases between them. The CDR3, as DNA: TGTGCCAGTAGTTTGGCTAGCTGGGAGACCCAGTACTTC. This gives the protein CASSLASWETQYF.

This clone was seen only a few times. The chain combines TRBV4-3 with TRBJ2-1, with TRBD2 matching 12 bases. Germline loops: CDR1 LGHNA, CDR2 YSLEER. The CDR3 runs 16 residues. After removal of 0 bases from V and 3 bases from J, the junction contained 0 bases not matched to a gene. Here the CDR3 DNA reads TGCGCCAGCAGCCAAGAGACTAGCGGGGGCTACAATGAGCAGTTCTTC. It codes for CASSQETSGGYNEQFF.

V gene TRBV30 combines with J gene TRBJ1-6, with TRBD1 as a possible D gene (6 bases). CDR3 length: 15 residues. V was shortened by 1 base and J by 1 base, with 8 bases between the two germline ends. Germline V gene lookup returns CDR1 GTSNPN and CDR2 SVGIG (reference sequence). CDR3 coding DNA: TGTGCCTGGAGTGCGCAGGGGTCCTATAATTCACCCCTCCACTTT. Protein: CAWSAQGSYNSPLHF. The whole variable domain, remainder taken from reference TRBV30 and TRBJ1-6, is SQTIHQWPATLVQPVGSPLSLECTVEGTSNPNLYWYRQAAGRGLQLLFYSVGIGQISSEVPQNLSASRPQDRQFILSSKKLLLSDSGFYLCAWSAQGSYNSPLHFGNGTRLTVT.

The chain recombines TRBV14 with TRBJ2-7, with D possibly TRBD2 on 6 matching bases. CDR1 is SGHDN and CDR2 is FVKESK in the germline V gene. V gave up 4 bases and J gave up 2 bases, with 12 bases separating them. The CDR3 extends over 14 amino acids. The CDR3 here is CASSLAGLPYEQYF. The CDR3 coding sequence is TGTGCCAGCAGCCTGGCGGGGCTCCCCTACGAGCAGTACTTC.

The chain couples TRBV11-1 to TRBJ2-5, with TRBD1 matching over 7 bases. This CDR3 comprises 15 residues. Germline V gives CDR1 SGHAT, CDR2 FQDESV (reference sequence). The V and J ends lost 1 base and 1 base, in that order; junction bases with no gene match: 3. Here the CDR3 reads CASSLGHRGQETQYF. Here the CDR3 DNA reads TGTGCCAGCAGCTTAGGGCACAGGGGCCAAGAGACCCAGTACTTC.

The CDR3 region has the DNA TGTGCCAGTAGTACTTCCGGGGAGCTGTTTTTT. This gives the protein CASSTSGELFF. This chain links TRBV19 with TRBJ2-2; D unresolved. CDR1 is LNHDA, CDR2 SQIVND, per germline (reference sequence). The CDR3 sequence is 11 residues long. The V gene lost 4 bases and the J gene lost 6 bases, with 3 bases spanning the gap.

The chain uses TRBV19 and TRBJ2-2, with TRBD1 as a possible D gene (6 bases). The V gene's germline CDR1 is LNHDA and CDR2 SQIVND (reference sequence). The CDR3 contains 15 residues. V was clipped by 3 bases and J by 0 bases, with 8 bases between them. In nucleotides, the CDR3 is TGTGCCAGTAGTATCACAGGGACGAACACCGGGGAGCTGTTTTTT. Protein sequence: CASSITGTNTGELFF.

This clone appeared once. The J gene is TRBJ2-1, the V gene TRBV29-1; TRBD2 matches at 14 bases. The V and J ends lost 3 bases and 5 bases, in that order; junction bases with no gene match: 3. The CDR3 length is 15 residues. Germline CDR1 and CDR2: SQVTM and ANQGSEA. The CDR3 nucleotides are TGCAGCGTTGAGACTAGCGGGAGGGTAGACAATGAGCAGTTCTTC. This gives the protein CSVETSGRVDNEQFF.

This chain links TRBV27 with TRBJ2-1; 11 bases line up with TRBD1. The V gene's germline CDR1 is MNHEY and CDR2 SMNVEV (reference sequence). V lost 3 bases, J lost 4 bases, and 8 bases stayed unmatched. This CDR3 has 17 residues. This chain's CDR3 is CASSFEGTGGDYNEQFF. The CDR3 DNA reads TGTGCCAGCAGTTTCGAGGGGACAGGGGGAGATTACAATGAGCAGTTCTTC.

This sequence joins TRBV28 and TRBJ1-1; D might be TRBD1 (6 bases). The V gene lost 2 bases and the J gene lost 0 bases, with 7 bases spanning the gap. The CDR3 spans 14 residues. CDR1 is MDHEN and CDR2 is SYDVKM in the germline V gene. CDR3: CASSLQGMNTEAFF. The CDR3 DNA follows: TGTGCCAGCAGTTTACAGGGGATGAACACTGAAGCTTTCTTT. Filled out from reference TRBV28 and TRBJ1-1, the complete variable domain reads DVKVTQSSRYLVKRTGEKVFLECVQDMDHENMFWYRQDPGLGLRLIYFSYDVKMKEKGDIPEGYSVSREKKERFSLILESASTNQTSMYLCASSLQGMNTEAFFGQGTRLTVV.